This T cell receptor beta chain was captured by sequencing in a study of T-cell reconstitution after alpha-beta-depleted transplantation in children. Unique molecular identifiers were used in preparing the TCRbeta library. TCRdb re-analysed the PCR reads in MiXCR, keeping a single row per CDR3 protein. The data show some 590,000 distinct CDR3 sequences, about 10% seen once. Germline V gives CDR1 MGHDK, CDR2 SYGVNS. CDR3 length: 12 residues. Between the trimmed V and J ends, which lost 4 bases and 2 bases, there was a span of 6 bases. The clonotype was recovered from a human donor who donated a stem cell graft to a child with acute myeloid leukemia. This specimen consisted of PBMCs from the stem cell graft donor, obtained from the stem cell graft. This chain connects TRBV25-1 to TRBJ2-7; D is ambiguous. CDR3 nucleotides: TGTGCCAGCAGTGCCCCTCCCTACGAGCAGTACTTC. Its translation: CASSAPPYEQYF.